Each of the 29 T cell receptor beta chains below was sequenced from the same sample in a study of molecular identifiers for immune sequencing clone quantification. TCRdb re-called the PCR reads with MiXCR, one entry per CDR3 protein. Altogether approximately 97,000 distinct CDR3 sequences are present, 24% being singletons, with the ten largest covering 0.94%. The sample was naive CD8+ T cells from blood, with Jurkat cell RNA spiked in. The sample's subset: FACS-sorted CD8+CD4-CCR7+CD45RA+ naive T cells. These receptors came from a human donor in good health. Some libraries in this study had Jurkat cell RNA spiked in.

The chain links TRBV19 to TRBJ2-6, with D possibly being TRBD1 (6 bases). Germline V lookup: CDR1 LNHDA, CDR2 SQIVND (reference sequence). The germline V and J ends were trimmed by 9 bases and 0 bases, with 21 bases remaining between them. The CDR3 contains 18 residues. CDR3: CASLPNRAERSGANVLTF. The DNA for the CDR3 is TGTGCCAGCCTCCCCAACAGGGCTGAACGCTCTGGGGCCAACGTCCTGACTTTC.

This clonotype appeared many times. CDR3 sequence (DNA): TGCAGTGCTAGAGATATAAACCCGGGACTAGCGGGTTACGAGCAGTACTTC. This codes for CSARDINPGLAGYEQYF. The rearrangement joins TRBV20-1 to TRBJ2-7, with 12 nucleotides matching TRBD2. J was trimmed by 4 bases and V by 0 bases; bases with no gene match: 10. The CDR3 is 17 amino acids. The germline V gene has CDR1 DFQATT and CDR2 SNEGSKA (reference sequence).

A remark on this clonotype: An end of the junction differs from the germline gene, which may be a read error. This rearrangement joins TRBV7-9 to TRBJ1-1; D remains ambiguous. The CDR3 is 15 amino acids. Germline CDR1 reads SEHNR; CDR2 reads FQNEAQ (reference sequence). CDR3 sequence (DNA): TGTGCGAGCAGCTCTGGTCGGACGGGATGGGCTGAAGCTCTCTTT. Translated: CASSSGRTGWAEALF.

This clonotype was detected ten times or more. This chain uses TRBV12-3 or TRBV12-4 with TRBJ2-3; no clear D. The CDR3 is 14 amino acids. V lost 3 bases, J lost 4 bases, and 11 bases lay in between. This CDR3 is CASSFLGRSDTQYF. The CDR3 DNA is TGTGCCAGCAGTTTTTTAGGGCGCTCAGATACGCAGTATTTT.

The chain has TRBV6-2 or TRBV6-3 and TRBJ2-2, with D unresolved. Germline CDR1 reads MNHEY; CDR2 reads SVGEGT. There are 13 residues in the CDR3. The V end was cut by 7 bases, the J end by 5 bases, with 11 bases between. The CDR3 here is CASTLLETGELFF. In nucleotides, the CDR3 is TGTGCCAGCACCCTGCTGGAGACCGGGGAGCTGTTTTTT.

This clonotype appeared a few times. The rearrangement links TRBV7-2 to TRBJ2-1; 8 bases agree with TRBD1. V was pared by 1 base and J by 5 bases, with 4 bases of the junction left unmatched. Germline CDR1 is SGHTA and CDR2 is FQGNSA. The CDR3 sequence is 15 residues long. The CDR3 sequence is CASSLETGVNNEQFF. The DNA for the CDR3 is TGTGCCAGCAGCTTAGAGACAGGGGTAAACAATGAGCAGTTCTTC.

Comments on this clonotype: A junction boundary mismatches the germline segment, possibly from a read error. The chain has TRBV20-1 and TRBJ2-7; 11 bases map to TRBD2. Germline CDR1 and CDR2: DFQATT and SNEGSKA (reference sequence). The CDR3 loop spans 13 amino acids. In DNA form, the CDR3 reads TGCAGTGCTGGGACTAGCGGCTCCTCCGAGCAGTACTTC. The encoded protein is CSAGTSGSSEQYF.

As to this clonotype: This may be a read error: a much more frequent sequence differs by one nucleotide. This chain uses TRBV7-2 with TRBJ2-5; D unclear. Per germline, CDR1 SGHTA and CDR2 FQGNSA. The CDR3 is 11 residues long. The chain's CDR3 is CASSLGPAQHF. The CDR3 DNA reads as TGTGCCAGCAGCTTAGGACCGGCCCAGCACTTC.

This clonotype was counted only a few times. This sequence joins TRBV28 and TRBJ2-1; D might be TRBD1 (5 bases). The CDR3 is 15 amino acids. V lost 3 bases, J lost 6 bases, and 15 bases lay in between. The germline CDR1 and CDR2 sequences are MDHEN and SYDVKM. In DNA, the CDR3 is TGTGCCAGCAGTTTTACCGGACACCGGACCAATGAGCAGTTCTTC. This codes for CASSFTGHRTNEQFF.

The sample holds many counts of this clonotype. The chain employs TRBV29-1 and TRBJ2-7; 11 bases map to TRBD2. Unmatched junction bases numbered 7, after V lost 4 bases and J lost 5 bases. Germline assignment: CDR1 SQVTM and CDR2 ANQGSEA. The CDR3 is 14 amino acids. The CDR3 here is CSVAISGLADEQYF. The CDR3 DNA follows: TGCAGCGTTGCCATCTCGGGACTAGCGGACGAGCAGTACTTC.

Notes on this clonotype: A single base separates this from a much larger clone, so it may be a read error. The chain is built from TRBV15 and TRBJ1-5; weak D call: TRBD1 (5 bases). There are 14 residues in the CDR3. Trimming took off 4 bases at V and 8 bases at J, with 15 bases between the two ends. The germline gives CDR1 LNHNV, CDR2 YYDKDF (reference sequence). The CDR3 here is CATSTAVGHKPQHF. CDR3 DNA sequence: TGTGCCACCAGCACTGCCGTGGGGCATAAGCCCCAGCATTTT.

Of note for this clonotype: The DNA is omitted, as the CDR3 cannot be located on it reliably, and the CDR3 follows TCRdb's listing. V and J are TRBV7-5 and TRBJ1-5; TRBD1 reflects the table's D call only, with no check against the DNA. TRBV7-5 is given as a pseudogene. The CDR3 adds up to 23 amino acids, both ends counted. This CDR3 reads CIPVPEAFLWGRPPSVENQPQHF.

This clonotype was seen ten or more times. The rearrangement links TRBV27 to TRBJ2-7; 9 positions agree with TRBD1. The J segment lost 2 bases and the V segment lost 2 bases, leaving 4 bases of the junction unmatched. The CDR3 has 15 amino acids. Germline V gives CDR1 MNHEY, CDR2 SMNVEV (reference sequence). The chain's CDR3 is CASSLGQGFPYEQYF. The CDR3 nucleotides read TGTGCCAGCAGTTTAGGACAGGGGTTTCCCTACGAGCAGTACTTC.

About this clonotype itself: A junction end diverges from the germline sequence, so it may reflect a read error. The gene calls are TRBV6-2 or TRBV6-3 and TRBJ1-5; 7 nucleotides line up with TRBD1. The CDR3 length is 16 residues. Germline V gives CDR1 MNHEY, CDR2 SVGEGT. The CDR3 sequence is CASGYSVTGVRRPQHF. CDR3 in DNA: TGTGCCAGCGGTTACTCAGTTACAGGGGTTCGGCGGCCCCAGCATTTT.

This clonotype was counted many times. The chain recombines TRBV4-3 with TRBJ2-7, with a tentative D call TRBD1 (5 bases). V was trimmed by 2 bases and J by 3 bases, leaving 11 bases between them. The CDR3 sequence is 14 residues long. Per germline, CDR1 LGHNA and CDR2 YSLEER. The DNA of the CDR3 is TGCGCCAGCAGCCAATCCAGGGTTGGCTACGAGCAGTACTTC. It codes for CASSQSRVGYEQYF.

The genes are TRBV12-3 or TRBV12-4 and TRBJ2-1, with 10 bases fitting TRBD2. CDR3 length: 15 residues. The ends lost 6 bases at V and 3 bases at J; junction bases unmatched: 5. CDR3 protein: CASRPGLAVYNEQFF. The CDR3 coding sequence is TGTGCCAGCAGGCCCGGACTAGCGGTCTACAATGAGCAGTTCTTC.

This clonotype was recorded at least ten times. The rearrangement uses TRBV7-9 and TRBJ2-7; D is possibly TRBD1 (5 bases). Germline V CDR1 and CDR2: SEHNR, FQNEAQ (reference sequence). Trimming removed 5 bases from V and 5 bases from J, with 16 bases in between. CDR3 size: 14 residues. CDR3 sequence reads: CASSRTTTGDEQYF. CDR3 bases: TGTGCCAGCAGCCGGACAACAACTGGGGACGAGCAGTACTTC.

Ten or more counts support this clonotype. This chain joins TRBV19 and TRBJ1-1, with 9 bases fitting TRBD1. V was pared by 7 bases and J by 3 bases, with 6 bases of the junction left unmatched. This CDR3 is built from 14 residues. The germline V gene has CDR1 LNHDA and CDR2 SQIVND (reference sequence). The CDR3, as DNA: TGTGCCAGTACCGCCGGGACAGGGCACACTGAAGCTTTCTTT. This translates into CASTAGTGHTEAFF.

This chain joins TRBV11-2 and TRBJ2-1, with no clear D. V was shortened by 1 base and J by 5 bases, with 6 bases between the two germline ends. Germline V gene sequence: CDR1 SGHAT, CDR2 FQNNGV. The CDR3 sequence is 13 residues long. CDR3 DNA: TGTGCCAGCAGCTTAGCGACCGACAATGAGCAGTTCTTC. Amino acid sequence: CASSLATDNEQFF.

This clonotype was seen ten or more times. The chain recombines TRBV19 with TRBJ2-1; 7 bases are shared with TRBD1. The V and J ends lost 3 bases and 7 bases, in that order; junction bases with no gene match: 9. The CDR3 contains 15 residues. Germline loops: CDR1 LNHDA, CDR2 SQIVND (reference sequence). CDR3: CASSIGQGVINEQFF. Written as DNA, the CDR3 is TGTGCCAGTAGTATCGGGCAGGGGGTTATTAATGAGCAGTTCTTC.

About this clonotype: A single base separates this from a much larger clone, so it may be a read error. The chain carries TRBV10-1 and TRBJ2-7; D unclear. The CDR3 is 14 amino acids. Germline-derived CDR1 and CDR2 are WNHNN and SYGVQD (reference sequence). The V end was cut by 5 bases, the J end by 1 base, with 12 bases between. The DNA of the CDR3 is TGCGCCAGCAGTAATGATCAGAATTCCTACGAGCAGTACTTC. Encoded protein: CASSNDQNSYEQYF.

V is TRBV29-1 and J is TRBJ2-7, with D possibly being TRBD1 (5 bases). The CDR3 consists of 14 residues. From germline, CDR1 is SQVTM and CDR2 ANQGSEA. Trimming took off 4 bases at V and 5 bases at J, with 18 bases between the two ends. CDR3 region: CSVGGLGQGNEQYF. The CDR3 DNA reads as TGCAGCGTTGGGGGCCTCGGGCAGGGCAACGAGCAGTACTTC.

This clonotype was detected many times. This chain connects TRBV6-2 or TRBV6-3 to TRBJ2-7; D unresolved. The V gene's germline CDR1 is MNHEY and CDR2 SVGEGT. The V gene lost 0 bases and the J gene lost 4 bases, with 16 bases spanning the gap. CDR3 length: 16 residues. The CDR3 DNA is TGTGCCAGCAGTTACTCACGGGTGGGCGGATTGTACGAGCAGTACTTC. As protein: CASSYSRVGGLYEQYF.

This clonotype has a handful of counts. The chain combines TRBV11-2 with TRBJ2-1; TRBD1 matches 10 bases. The junction had 14 bases not matched to a gene; V was cut back by 1 base and J by 5 bases. The CDR3 runs 19 residues. Germline CDR1 and CDR2: SGHAT and FQNNGV. The CDR3 loop reads CASSLVPGQGTRLHNEQFF. Written as DNA, the CDR3 is TGTGCCAGCAGCTTAGTTCCGGGACAGGGGACTCGACTGCACAATGAGCAGTTCTTC.

V usage is TRBV7-9 and J usage is TRBJ2-5; a possible D gene is TRBD2 (6 bases). CDR1 SEHNR and CDR2 FQNEAQ come from the germline V gene (reference sequence). CDR3 size: 17 residues. Trimming shortened V by 5 bases and J by 1 base, and 20 bases separated the two germline ends. CDR3 DNA sequence: TGTGCCAGCAGCGAAATATTACCCCTGGGGGGCCAAGAGACCCAGTACTTC. Residues: CASSEILPLGGQETQYF. The whole variable domain, filled in from reference TRBV7-9 and TRBJ2-5, reads DTGVSQNPRHKITKRGQNVTFRCDPISEHNRLYWYRQTLGQGPEFLTYFQNEAQLEKSRLLSDRFSAERPKGSFSTLEIQRTEQGDSAMYLCASSEILPLGGQETQYFGPGTRLLVL.

This clonotype was recorded many times. The DNA of the CDR3 is TGTGCCAGCAGTCCGGGACTTGTAGTTAATGAAAAACTGTTTTTT. It is translated as CASSPGLVVNEKLFF. This chain joins TRBV6-6 and TRBJ1-4; perhaps TRBD1 as D (5 bases). The V gene lost 5 bases and the J gene lost 4 bases, with 14 bases spanning the gap. Germline CDR1 reads MNHNY; CDR2 reads SVGAGI (reference sequence). The CDR3 length is 15 residues.

At least ten counts were recorded for this clonotype. The genes are TRBV7-9 and TRBJ2-2; tentatively, D is TRBD1 (5 bases). Trimming shortened V by 5 bases and J by 5 bases, and 15 bases separated the two germline ends. Per the germline V gene, CDR1 is SEHNR and CDR2 is FQNEAQ (reference sequence). This CDR3 contains 15 residues. The CDR3 DNA sequence: TGTGCCAGCAGCCCCAGGGATGTCTTAACCGGGGAGCTGTTTTTT. It translates to CASSPRDVLTGELFF.

Concerning this clonotype itself: A single base separates this from a much larger clone, so it may be a read error. The V and J genes are TRBV6-2 or TRBV6-3 and TRBJ1-4; D is unclear. Germline V gene lookup returns CDR1 MNHEY and CDR2 SVGEGT. The CDR3 sequence is 14 residues long. CDR3 in DNA: TGTGCCAGCAGTTACTTCGGGAGTAATGGAAAACTGTTTTTT. Translating gives CASSYFGSNGKLFF.

In this sample, this clonotype turned up many times. The chain couples TRBV5-4 to TRBJ1-2; 11 nucleotides match TRBD1. Trimming cost V 6 bases and J 8 bases; bases outside gene matches: 6. The length of the CDR3 is 13 residues. Germline lookup yields CDR1 SGHNT and CDR2 YYREEE (reference sequence). The DNA for the CDR3 is TGTGCCAGCACCGGACAGGGGGCGCGAGGCTACACCTTC. The encoded protein is CASTGQGARGYTF.